These 22 T cell receptor beta chains originate from one sample sequenced in a study of immune heterogeneity within non-small cell lung tumors. Multiplex PCR was performed with 32 V and 13 J primers, and it amplified TCR beta CDR3. One entry per CDR3 protein, called by TCRdb with MiXCR from the multiplex PCR reads. This sample has 30,000 to 40,000 distinct CDR3 sequences, with under 35% found just once. The template consisted of bulk tumor genomic DNA, with around 600 ng used per sample. Surgeons took several biopsies per primary tumor, spaced far apart, during surgery. Curative surgical treatment was performed in patients who had newly diagnosed, untreated non-small cell lung cancer. The sequenced material came from lung tumor tissue. The receptors shown here come from a man between 40 and 49 years old with non-small cell lung cancer.

This clonotype turned up a few times. The V gene is TRBV9, the J gene TRBJ1-6, with 7 bases fitting TRBD1. With 0 bases clipped from V and 5 bases from J, the junction kept 5 bases outside the gene matches. The CDR3 sequence is 16 residues long. Germline-derived CDR1 and CDR2 are SGDLS and YYNGEE. DNA of the CDR3: TGTGCCAGCAGCGTAGGTTCGACAGGGAATAATTCACCCCTCCACTTT. It specifies CASSVGSTGNNSPLHF.

The chain joins TRBV19 to TRBJ2-3; unclear D gene. V was cut by 7 bases and J by 1 base, with 9 bases left in between. The germline gives CDR1 LNHDA, CDR2 SQIVND (reference sequence). The CDR3 sequence is 13 residues long. CDR3 nucleotides: TGTGCCAGTACAGCCAGCCGCACAGATACGCAGTATTTT. Protein product: CASTASRTDTQYF.

This clonotype was seen many times. This chain joins TRBV12-3 or TRBV12-4 and TRBJ1-6; perhaps TRBD1 as D (5 bases). The V gene lost 7 bases and the J gene lost 7 bases, with 17 bases spanning the gap. This CDR3 spans 15 amino acids. This chain's CDR3 is CASTIYRSSNSPLHF. Written as DNA, the CDR3 is TGTGCCAGCACCATATACAGGTCTTCGAATTCACCCCTCCACTTT.

In its sample, this clonotype was seen a few times. V gene TRBV5-1 combines with J gene TRBJ2-5, with TRBD2 matching over 7 bases. Germline CDR1 and CDR2: SGHRS and YFSETQ. The V gene end was trimmed by 2 bases and the J gene end by 5 bases; junction bases not matched to a gene: 6. The CDR3 is made up of 14 amino acids. CDR3 protein: CASSFGAGVETQYF. Written as DNA, the CDR3 is TGCGCCAGCAGCTTTGGTGCGGGAGTGGAGACCCAGTACTTC.

In regard to this clonotype: As the CDR3 is not closed by the conserved phenylalanine or tryptophan, this likely results from a read error. The V and J genes are TRBV5-5 and TRBJ1-5, with 8 bases fitting TRBD1. This CDR3 is 15 amino acids long. Germline V gene sequence: CDR1 SGHKS, CDR2 YYEKEE (reference sequence). J lost 0 bases, V lost 2 bases, and 1 base had no gene match. The chain's CDR3 is CASSLQGGSNQPQHL. CDR3 bases: TGTGCCAGCAGCTTACAGGGGGGTAGCAATCAGCCCCAGCATCTT.

Worth noting for this clonotype: This CDR3 is missing its conserved last phenylalanine or tryptophan, likely due to a read error. The chain employs TRBV2 and TRBJ1-2; tentatively, D is TRBD1 (6 bases). The CDR3 sequence is 14 residues long. Germline CDR1 is SNHLY and CDR2 is FYNNEI. Trimming removed 6 bases at V and 0 bases at J, with 11 bases between. As DNA, the CDR3 is TGTGCCAGCAGGACGGACAGACCTAACTATGGCTACACCTTA. It is translated as CASRTDRPNYGYTL.

Sample share makes this clonotype medium-sized. The gene calls are TRBV10-1 and TRBJ1-2; TRBD1 is a possible D gene (5 bases). This CDR3 has 14 residues. Germline assignment: CDR1 WNHNN and CDR2 SYGVQD (reference sequence). V was clipped by 0 bases and J by 4 bases, with 9 bases between them. The CDR3 here is CASSESGVGYGYTF. The CDR3 nucleotides read TGCGCCAGCAGTGAGTCGGGGGTCGGCTATGGCTACACCTTC.

In its sample, this clonotype was seen many times. The gene calls are TRBV10-2 and TRBJ1-6, with D perhaps TRBD1 (6 bases). Trimming pared 0 bases from V and 7 bases from J, leaving 13 bases between. This CDR3 contains 16 residues. Per germline, CDR1 WSHSY and CDR2 SAAADI. CDR3 DNA: TGCGCCAGCAGTGAGTCGTGGGGGCGCGGGAATTCACCCCTCCACTTT. Amino acids: CASSESWGRGNSPLHF.

By share of the sample, this clonotype is medium-sized. The genes are TRBV13 and TRBJ1-5; D is unresolved. Looked up from germline, CDR1 is PRHDT and CDR2 is FYEKMQ (reference sequence). This CDR3 comprises 12 residues. V lost 0 bases to trimming and J lost 5 bases, with 2 bases between them. Written as DNA, the CDR3 is TGTGCCAGCAGCTTAGGCTATCAGCCCCAGCATTTT. Encoded protein: CASSLGYQPQHF.

This clonotype was observed many times. The V gene is TRBV28, the J gene TRBJ2-7, with 8 bases aligning to TRBD2. Germline V lookup: CDR1 MDHEN, CDR2 SYDVKM. The CDR3 is 15 amino acids. With 3 bases clipped from V and 7 bases from J, the junction kept 11 bases outside the gene matches. CDR3 in amino acids: CASSFLAGGEREQYF. CDR3 sequence (DNA): TGTGCCAGCAGTTTTTTGGCGGGAGGCGAAAGGGAGCAGTACTTC.

There are a few counts of this clonotype. CDR3 residues: CASRLGLAGTDTQYF. For the CDR3, the DNA is TGTGCCAGCAGACTCGGACTAGCAGGTACAGATACGCAGTATTTT. The chain recombines TRBV27 with TRBJ2-3, with TRBD2 identical over 8 bases. Looked up from germline, CDR1 is MNHEY and CDR2 is SMNVEV (reference sequence). The junction had 8 bases not matched to a gene; V was cut back by 6 bases and J by 3 bases. The CDR3 has 15 amino acids.

Turning to this clonotype: The junction departs from the called germline gene at one end, perhaps through a read error. The chain combines TRBV20-1 with TRBJ1-1; a possible D gene is TRBD1 (5 bases). Germline V gene lookup returns CDR1 DFQATT and CDR2 SNEGSKA (reference sequence). The CDR3 runs to 16 residues. CDR3 sequence: CSASPTLGVGNTQAFF. The DNA for the CDR3 is TGCAGTGCTAGCCCCACCCTAGGGGTGGGTAACACTCAAGCTTTCTTT.

There are a few counts of this clonotype. The chain couples TRBV5-6 to TRBJ2-2; 13 positions agree with TRBD2. CDR1 and CDR2 (germline): SGHDT, YYEEEE. The CDR3 is made up of 17 amino acids. Trimming removed 0 bases from V and 6 bases from J; junction bases left unmatched: 5. The DNA for the CDR3 is TGTGCCAGCAGCTTGGCGGGACTAGCGGGATGGGCCGGGGAGCTGTTTTTT. It codes for CASSLAGLAGWAGELFF.

This chain joins TRBV9 and TRBJ1-6; perhaps TRBD1 as D (6 bases). Germline V gene data show CDR1 as SGDLS and CDR2 as YYNGEE. With 0 bases removed from V and 7 bases from J, the gap between germline ends came to 8 bases. CDR3 length: 14 residues. DNA for the CDR3: TGTGCCAGCAGCGTAGACAGGGTAAATTCACCCCTCCACTTT. Residues: CASSVDRVNSPLHF.

This clonotype was detected many times. This chain joins TRBV30 and TRBJ1-3; the D gene is possibly TRBD1 (5 bases). V shed 8 bases and J shed 3 bases, with 14 bases lying between them. This CDR3 region has 13 residues. CDR1 and CDR2 (germline): GTSNPN, SVGIG (reference sequence). The CDR3 DNA follows: TGTGCCGGGGCCAGGGATTATGGAAACACCATATATTTT. Translated: CAGARDYGNTIYF.

By frequency in the sample, this clonotype is medium-sized (0.01 to 0.1%). The rearrangement uses TRBV19 and TRBJ2-2; TRBD2 might be the D (6 bases). The germline V and J ends were trimmed by 7 bases and 6 bases, with 9 bases remaining between them. The CDR3 consists of 12 residues. The germline V gene encodes CDR1 LNHDA and CDR2 SQIVND (reference sequence). Written as DNA, the CDR3 is TGTGCCAGTATAACGGGAGCCGGGGAGCTGTTTTTT. Its translation is CASITGAGELFF. Full variable domain (rest looked up from reference TRBV19 and TRBJ2-2): DGGITQSPKYLFRKEGQNVTLSCEQNLNHDAMYWYRQDPGQGLRLIYYSQIVNDFQKGDIAEGYSVSREKKESFPLTVTSAQKNPTAFYLCASITGAGELFFGEGSRLTVL.

This clonotype was seen ten or more times. V and J are TRBV20-1 and TRBJ2-1; tentative D call: TRBD1 (5 bases). In germline, CDR1 is DFQATT, CDR2 SNEGSKA (reference sequence). The CDR3 totals 15 residues. Deletions cut 1 base from V and 7 bases from J, with 17 bases between. CDR3 region: CSARGTTAMSNEQFF. CDR3 bases: TGCAGTGCTAGAGGGACAACCGCGATGAGTAATGAGCAGTTCTTC.

The chain carries TRBV11-2 and TRBJ1-3; 7 nucleotides agree with TRBD1. The CDR3 runs 16 residues. V gave up 4 bases and J gave up 1 base; unmatched junction bases: 7. Looked up from germline, CDR1 is SGHAT and CDR2 is FQNNGV. The CDR3 protein is CASSSQGGFSGNTIYF. DNA of the CDR3: TGTGCCAGCAGCTCGCAGGGGGGGTTTTCTGGAAACACCATATATTTT.

This clonotype was detected ten times or more. This chain joins TRBV6-2 or TRBV6-3 and TRBJ2-3; D gene ambiguous. Looked up from germline, CDR1 is MNHEY and CDR2 is SVGEGT. The length of the CDR3 is 12 residues. Trimming took off 7 bases at V and 0 bases at J, with 5 bases between the two ends. The DNA of the CDR3 is TGTGCCAGCACCTCTAGCACAGATACGCAGTATTTT. It translates to CASTSSTDTQYF.

With respect to this clonotype: A read error may explain this, as a much larger clone is one base away. The rearrangement joins TRBV19 to TRBJ2-2, with unresolved D. The CDR3 consists of 15 residues. Germline CDR1 is LNHDA and CDR2 is SQIVND (reference sequence). The V gene lost 6 bases and the J gene lost 6 bases, with 17 bases spanning the gap. The CDR3 is CASSSGSTYPGELFF. The CDR3, as DNA: TGTGCCAGTAGCTCCGGGTCAACCTACCCCGGGGAGCTGTTTTTT.

This clonotype was picked up many times. This sequence joins TRBV11-1 and TRBJ2-3, with D hard to call. V was cut by 4 bases and J by 5 bases, with 7 bases left in between. Germline V gene sequence: CDR1 SGHAT, CDR2 FQDESV (reference sequence). CDR3 length: 12 residues. DNA of the CDR3: TGTGCCAGCAGCTCGGATGGAGATACGCAGTATTTT. This codes for CASSSDGDTQYF.

This clonotype turned up a few times. The chain recombines TRBV7-3 with TRBJ2-2, with 9 bases that match TRBD1. This CDR3 has 17 residues. Germline values: CDR1 SGHTA, CDR2 FQGTGA. After removal of 5 bases from V and 1 base from J, the junction contained 8 bases not matched to a gene. This chain's CDR3 is CASSPTGTGRNTGELFF. DNA of the CDR3: TGTGCCAGCAGCCCGACCGGGACAGGGAGGAACACCGGGGAGCTGTTTTTT.